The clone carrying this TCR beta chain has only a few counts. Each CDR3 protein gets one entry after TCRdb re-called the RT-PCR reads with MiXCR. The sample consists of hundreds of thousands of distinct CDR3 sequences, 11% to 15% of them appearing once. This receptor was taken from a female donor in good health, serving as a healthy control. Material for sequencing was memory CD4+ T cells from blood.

The CDR3 DNA sequence: TGTGCCAGCAGCTTGGGACAGGGTATTACTTCACCCCTCCACTTT. This sequence encodes CASSLGQGITSPLHF. This chain links TRBV7-8 with TRBJ1-6; 9 bases line up with TRBD1. Germline V gene lookup returns CDR1 SGHVS and CDR2 FQNEAQ. The CDR3 covers 15 residues. V lost 3 bases, J lost 9 bases, and 6 bases stayed unmatched.